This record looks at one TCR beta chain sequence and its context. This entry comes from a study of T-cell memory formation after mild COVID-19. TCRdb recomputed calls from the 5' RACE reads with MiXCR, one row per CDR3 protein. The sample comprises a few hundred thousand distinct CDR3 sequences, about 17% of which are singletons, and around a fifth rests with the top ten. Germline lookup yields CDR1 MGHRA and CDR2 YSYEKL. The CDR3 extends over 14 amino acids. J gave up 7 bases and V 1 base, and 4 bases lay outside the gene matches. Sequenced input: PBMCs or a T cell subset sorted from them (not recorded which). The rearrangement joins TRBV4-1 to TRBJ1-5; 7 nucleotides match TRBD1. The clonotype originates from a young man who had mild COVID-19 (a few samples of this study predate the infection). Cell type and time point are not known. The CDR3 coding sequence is TGCGCCAGCAGCCAAGGGACAGGCAGGCAGCCCCAGCATTTT. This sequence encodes CASSQGTGRQPQHF.